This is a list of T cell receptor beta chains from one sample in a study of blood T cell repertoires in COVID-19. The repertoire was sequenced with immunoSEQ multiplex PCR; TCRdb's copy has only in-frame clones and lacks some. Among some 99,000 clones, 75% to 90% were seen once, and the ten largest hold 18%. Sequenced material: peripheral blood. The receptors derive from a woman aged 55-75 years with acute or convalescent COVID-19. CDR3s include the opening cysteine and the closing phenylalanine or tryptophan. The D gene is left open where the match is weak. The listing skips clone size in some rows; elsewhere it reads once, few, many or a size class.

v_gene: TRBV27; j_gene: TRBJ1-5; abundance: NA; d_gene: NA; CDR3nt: TGTGCCAGCAGTCCTGCGATCCACCTGCGGCCCCAGCATTTT; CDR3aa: CASSPAIHLRPQHF
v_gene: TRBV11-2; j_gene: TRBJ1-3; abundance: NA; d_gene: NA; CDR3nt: TGTGCCAGCAGCTTGACAGGAAACGCTGGAAACACCATATATTTT; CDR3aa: CASSLTGNAGNTIYF
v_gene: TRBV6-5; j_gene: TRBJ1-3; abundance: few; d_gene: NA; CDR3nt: TGTGCCAGCAGTTACTCCCGGGGGGGTGGAAACACCATATATTTT; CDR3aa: CASSYSRGGGNTIYF
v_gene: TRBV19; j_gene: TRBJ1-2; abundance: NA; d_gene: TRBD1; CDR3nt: TGTGCCAGTAGTATTTCGGGACAGGGGGCATCTGGCTACACCTTC; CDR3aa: CASSISGQGASGYTF
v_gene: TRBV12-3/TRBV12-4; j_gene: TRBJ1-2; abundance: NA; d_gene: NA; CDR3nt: TGTGCCAGCAGCCCGGGACTGCCTTATGGCTACACCTTC; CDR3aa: CASSPGLPYGYTF
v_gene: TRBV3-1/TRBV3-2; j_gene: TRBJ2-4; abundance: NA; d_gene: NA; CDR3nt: TGTGCCAGCAGCCCTGGACACTTAAACATTCAGTACTTC; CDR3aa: CASSPGHLNIQYF
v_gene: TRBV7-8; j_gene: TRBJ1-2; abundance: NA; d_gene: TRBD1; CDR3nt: TGTGCCAGCAGCCCAAGGGCGCAGGGGACAGGGGGCTATGGCTACACCTTC; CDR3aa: CASSPRAQGTGGYGYTF
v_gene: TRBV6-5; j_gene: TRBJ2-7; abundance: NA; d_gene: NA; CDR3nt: TGTGCCAGCAGTCCTCGACAGGGACTGTACGAGCAGTACTTC; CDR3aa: CASSPRQGLYEQYF
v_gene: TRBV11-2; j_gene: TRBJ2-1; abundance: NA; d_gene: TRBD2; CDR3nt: TGTGCCAGCAGCCGCGGGGCAGGCGGACTAGCGGGAGAGGAGCCCCCTCGGTTCTTC; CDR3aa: CASSRGAGGLAGEEPPRFF
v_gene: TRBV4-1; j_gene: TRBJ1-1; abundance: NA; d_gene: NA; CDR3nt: TGCGCCAGCAGCCAACCTAAGCGGGGGGTTGCGGCTGAAGCTTTCTTT; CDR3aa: CASSQPKRGVAAEAFF
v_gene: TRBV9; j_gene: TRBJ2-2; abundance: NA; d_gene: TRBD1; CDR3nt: TGTGCCAGCAGCCCCAGACAGGGGACGACCGGGGAGCTGTTTTTT; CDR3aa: CASSPRQGTTGELFF
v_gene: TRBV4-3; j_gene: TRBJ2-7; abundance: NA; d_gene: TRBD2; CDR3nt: TGCGCCAGCAGCCAAGGGACTAGCGGGGGAGTGGAGGGCTACGAGCAGTACTTC; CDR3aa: CASSQGTSGGVEGYEQYF
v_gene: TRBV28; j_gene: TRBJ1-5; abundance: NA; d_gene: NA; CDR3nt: TGTGCCAGCAGTCCTGCACGTCCACACCAGCATTTT; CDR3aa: CASSPARPHQHF
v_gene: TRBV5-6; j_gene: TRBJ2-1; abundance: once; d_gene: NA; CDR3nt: TGTGCCAGCAGCCCGATCCGGGAGTTTGAGCAGTTCTTC; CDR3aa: CASSPIREFEQFF
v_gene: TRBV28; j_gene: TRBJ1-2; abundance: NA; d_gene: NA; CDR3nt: TGTGCCAGCAGCACCCCCCGGGGCTACACCTTC; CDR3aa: CASSTPRGYTF
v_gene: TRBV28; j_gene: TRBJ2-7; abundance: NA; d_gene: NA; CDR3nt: TGTGCCAGCAGTTTAAGCAGGGCCGAGCAGTACTTC; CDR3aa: CASSLSRAEQYF
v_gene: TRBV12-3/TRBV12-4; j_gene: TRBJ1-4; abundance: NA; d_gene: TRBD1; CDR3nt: TGTGCCAGCAGGGACAGGGAAGGTGAAAAACTGTTTTTT; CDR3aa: CASRDREGEKLFF
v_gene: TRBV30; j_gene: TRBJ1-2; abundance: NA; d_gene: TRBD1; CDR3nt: TGTGCCTGGAGTGTAACTGGACAGGGTGCGAGCACCTTC; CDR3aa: CAWSVTGQGASTF